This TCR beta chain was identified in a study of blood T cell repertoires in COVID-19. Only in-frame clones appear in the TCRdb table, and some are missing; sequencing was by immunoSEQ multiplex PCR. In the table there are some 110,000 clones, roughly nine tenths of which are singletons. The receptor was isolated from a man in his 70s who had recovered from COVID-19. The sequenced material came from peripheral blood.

As DNA, the CDR3 is TGTGCCAGCAGACCAGGGGGCGCTTTTGGGCCCCAGCATTTT. Its translation: CASRPGGAFGPQHF. V is TRBV6-5 and J is TRBJ1-5; 8 nucleotides match TRBD1. Germline V gene data show CDR1 as MNHEY and CDR2 as SVGAGI. The CDR3 totals 14 residues. V shed 6 bases, J shed 9 bases, and the junction held 10 bases outside the gene matches.